This TCR beta chain was sequenced for a study of T cells after yellow fever vaccination. At the level of the study: Researchers used SMART-Seq v4 Ultra Low Input to prepare fractions that had low cell numbers.

There are 15 residues in the CDR3. Germline V gives CDR1 SGHTA, CDR2 FQGNSA. Trimming left V 3 bases short and J 2 bases short, with 11 bases between. Making TCR cDNA involved 5'RACE template switching, which added UMIs and a universal primer site. MiXCR, applied by TCRdb to the 5' RACE reads, yields one record per CDR3 protein. The table has hundreds of thousands of distinct CDR3 sequences, roughly 14% seen once. This chain links TRBV7-2 with TRBJ2-4, with D uncertain. This clonotype was obtained from a man younger than 45 who received the YFV17D yellow fever vaccine. This sample comprised PBMCs, obtained on the day of the yellow fever booster vaccination. In DNA form, the CDR3 reads TGTGCCAGCAGCTTTAATAGAGGTACCAAAAACATTCAGTACTTC. It translates to CASSFNRGTKNIQYF.